This T cell receptor (beta chain) was recovered during a study of cytomegalovirus exposure and HLA in healthy donors. For the study at large: Around 87 million unique TCRs, all from HLA-typed donors, were included in an early release of the data. Study-level points and caveats: In a later analysis, TCR beta V- and J-gene trimming was associated with a missense DCLRE1C variant.

Vbeta (60) and Jbeta (13) primers were used in the PCR. Data came from immunoSEQ multiplex PCR; TCRdb stores just in-frame clones and leaves some out. The sample yields over 95,000 clones, about four fifths seen once. With regard to this clone: Its specificity is not known.

Trimming took off 6 bases at V and 1 base at J, with 12 bases between the two ends. The germline V gene encodes CDR1 MNHEY and CDR2 SVGAGI. The CDR3 length is 14 residues. Sequenced: PBMCs. The origin of this receptor is a woman between 18 and 29 years old in good health and CMV-seronegative. The chain uses TRBV6-5 and TRBJ1-1, with a possible D match to TRBD1 (5 bases). CDR3 DNA sequence: TGTGCCAGCAGCCAGGGCCCCCGGAACACTGAAGCTTTCTTT. It codes for CASSQGPRNTEAFF.